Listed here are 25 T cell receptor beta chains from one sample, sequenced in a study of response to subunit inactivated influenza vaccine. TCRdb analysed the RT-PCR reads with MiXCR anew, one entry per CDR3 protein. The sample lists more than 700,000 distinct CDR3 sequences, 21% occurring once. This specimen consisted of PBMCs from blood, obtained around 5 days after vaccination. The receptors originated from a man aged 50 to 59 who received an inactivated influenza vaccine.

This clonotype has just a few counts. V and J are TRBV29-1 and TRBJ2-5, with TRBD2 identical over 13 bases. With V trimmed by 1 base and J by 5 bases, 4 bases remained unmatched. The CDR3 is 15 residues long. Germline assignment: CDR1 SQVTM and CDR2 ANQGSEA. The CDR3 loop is CSVEGTSGGSETQYF. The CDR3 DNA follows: TGCAGCGTTGAAGGGACTAGCGGGGGCTCGGAGACCCAGTACTTC.

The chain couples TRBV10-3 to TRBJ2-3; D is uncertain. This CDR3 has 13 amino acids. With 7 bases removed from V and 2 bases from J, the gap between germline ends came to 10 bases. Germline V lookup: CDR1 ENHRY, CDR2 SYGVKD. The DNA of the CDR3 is TGTGCCATCACTCGCAGGTACACAGATACGCAGTATTTT. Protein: CAITRRYTDTQYF.

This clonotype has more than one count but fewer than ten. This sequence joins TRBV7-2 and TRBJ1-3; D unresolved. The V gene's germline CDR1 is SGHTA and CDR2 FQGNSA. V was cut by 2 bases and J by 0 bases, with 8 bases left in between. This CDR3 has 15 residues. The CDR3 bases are TGTGCCAGCAGCTTACAGCTGTTCTCTGGAAACACCATATATTTT. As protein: CASSLQLFSGNTIYF. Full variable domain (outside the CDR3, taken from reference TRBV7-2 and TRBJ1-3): GAGVSQSPSNKVTEKGKDVELRCDPISGHTALYWYRQSLGQGLEFLIYFQGNSAPDKSGLPSDRFSAERTGGSVSTLTIQRTQQEDSAVYLCASSLQLFSGNTIYFGEGSWLTVV.

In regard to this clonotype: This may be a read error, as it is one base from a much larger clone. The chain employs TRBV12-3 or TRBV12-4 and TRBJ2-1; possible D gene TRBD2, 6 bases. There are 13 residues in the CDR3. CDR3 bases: TGTGCCAGCAGTTTTGCGGGATACAATGAGCTGTTCTTC. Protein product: CASSFAGYNELFF.

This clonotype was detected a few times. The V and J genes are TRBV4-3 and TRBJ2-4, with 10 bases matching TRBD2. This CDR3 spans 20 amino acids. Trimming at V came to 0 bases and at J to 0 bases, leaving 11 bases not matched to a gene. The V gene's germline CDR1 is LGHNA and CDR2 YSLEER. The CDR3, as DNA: TGCGCCAGCAGCCAAGACACTCTCGGACTAGCGGAAGTAGCCAAAAACATTCAGTACTTC. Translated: CASSQDTLGLAEVAKNIQYF.

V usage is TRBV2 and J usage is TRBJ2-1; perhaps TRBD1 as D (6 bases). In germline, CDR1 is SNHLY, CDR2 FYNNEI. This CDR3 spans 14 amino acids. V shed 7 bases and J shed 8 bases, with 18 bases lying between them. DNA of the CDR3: TGTGCCAGCAACCGGGTTCGCAGGGGCGATGAGCAGTTCTTC. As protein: CASNRVRRGDEQFF.

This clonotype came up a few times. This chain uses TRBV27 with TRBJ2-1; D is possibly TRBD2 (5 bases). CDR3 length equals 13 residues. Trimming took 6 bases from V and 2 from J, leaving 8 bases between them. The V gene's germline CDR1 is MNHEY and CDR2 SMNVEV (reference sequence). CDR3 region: CASSDYTYNEQFF. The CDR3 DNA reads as TGTGCCAGCAGCGACTATACCTACAATGAGCAGTTCTTC.

The CDR3 DNA reads TGCAGTGCTAGAGAGGGCAGTGGGGCAGAGACCCAGTACTTC. It is translated as CSAREGSGAETQYF. The V gene is TRBV20-1, the J gene TRBJ2-5, with D possibly TRBD1 on 5 matching bases. Trimming shortened V by 0 bases and J by 4 bases, and 12 bases separated the two germline ends. Germline assignment: CDR1 DFQATT and CDR2 SNEGSKA (reference sequence). The length of the CDR3 is 14 residues.

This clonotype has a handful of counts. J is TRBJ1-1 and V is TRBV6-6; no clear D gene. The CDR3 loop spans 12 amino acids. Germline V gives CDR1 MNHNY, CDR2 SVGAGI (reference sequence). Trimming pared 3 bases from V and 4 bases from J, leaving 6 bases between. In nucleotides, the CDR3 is TGTGCCAGCAGTTATATCGCCACTGAAGCTTTCTTT. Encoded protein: CASSYIATEAFF.

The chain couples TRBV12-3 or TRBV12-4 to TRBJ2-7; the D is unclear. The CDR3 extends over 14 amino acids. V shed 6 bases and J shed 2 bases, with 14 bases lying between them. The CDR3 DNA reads TGTGCCAGCAGCCAGAACCAACAGCCCTACGAGCAGTACTTC. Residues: CASSQNQQPYEQYF.

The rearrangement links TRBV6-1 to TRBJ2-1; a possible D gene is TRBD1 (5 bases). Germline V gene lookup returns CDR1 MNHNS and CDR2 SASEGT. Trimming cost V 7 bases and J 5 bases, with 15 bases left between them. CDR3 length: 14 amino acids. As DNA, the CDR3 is TGTGCCAGCACATTCAGACAGACTGACAATGAGCAGTTCTTC. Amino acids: CASTFRQTDNEQFF.

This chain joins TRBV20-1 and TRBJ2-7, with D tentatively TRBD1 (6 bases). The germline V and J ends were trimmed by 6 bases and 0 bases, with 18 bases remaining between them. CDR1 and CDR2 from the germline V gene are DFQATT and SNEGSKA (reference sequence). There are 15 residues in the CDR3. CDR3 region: CSAEPNRASSYEQYF. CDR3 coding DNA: TGCAGTGCAGAGCCTAACAGGGCTAGCTCCTACGAGCAGTACTTC.

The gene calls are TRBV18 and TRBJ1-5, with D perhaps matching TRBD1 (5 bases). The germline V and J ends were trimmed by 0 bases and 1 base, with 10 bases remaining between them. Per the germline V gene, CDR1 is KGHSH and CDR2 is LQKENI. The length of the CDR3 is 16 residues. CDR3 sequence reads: CASSPPGVGSNQPQHF. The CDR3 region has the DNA TGTGCCAGCTCACCACCGGGGGTGGGGAGCAATCAGCCCCAGCATTTT.

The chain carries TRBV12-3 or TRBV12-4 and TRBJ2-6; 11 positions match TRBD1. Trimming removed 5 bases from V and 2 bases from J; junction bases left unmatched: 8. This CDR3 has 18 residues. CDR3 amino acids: CASSLLGTGGPGANVLTF. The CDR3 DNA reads TGTGCCAGCAGTCTTCTCGGGACAGGGGGACCTGGGGCCAACGTCCTGACTTTC.

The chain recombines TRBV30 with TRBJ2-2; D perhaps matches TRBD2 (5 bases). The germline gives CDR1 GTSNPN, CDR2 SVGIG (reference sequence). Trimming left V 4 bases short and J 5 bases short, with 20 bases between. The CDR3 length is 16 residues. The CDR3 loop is CAWTKAWGEGTGELFF. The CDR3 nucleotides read TGTGCCTGGACCAAAGCCTGGGGAGAAGGAACCGGGGAGCTGTTTTTT.

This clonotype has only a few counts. This CDR3 is CSARVDRGYGYTF. CDR3 nucleotide sequence: TGCAGTGCTAGAGTGGACAGGGGATATGGCTACACCTTC. V is TRBV20-1 and J is TRBJ1-2; TRBD1 matches 9 bases. Germline V CDR1 and CDR2: DFQATT, SNEGSKA (reference sequence). The CDR3 loop spans 13 amino acids. J lost 5 bases, V lost 1 base, and 2 bases had no gene match.

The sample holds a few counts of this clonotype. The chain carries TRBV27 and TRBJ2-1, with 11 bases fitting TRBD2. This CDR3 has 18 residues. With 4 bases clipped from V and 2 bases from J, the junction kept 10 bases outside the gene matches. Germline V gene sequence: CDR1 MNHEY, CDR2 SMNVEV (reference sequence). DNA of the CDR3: TGTGCCAGCAGTTCCTGGGGTAGCGGGGGGGAGACCTACAATGAGCAGTTCTTC. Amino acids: CASSSWGSGGETYNEQFF.

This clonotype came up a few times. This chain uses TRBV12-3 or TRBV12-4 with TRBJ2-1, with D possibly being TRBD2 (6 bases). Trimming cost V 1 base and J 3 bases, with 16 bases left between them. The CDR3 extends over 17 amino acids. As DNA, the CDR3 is TGTGCCAGCAGTTTAGGGTCGGGGGTCTCAAACTACAATGAGCAGTTCTTC. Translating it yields CASSLGSGVSNYNEQFF.

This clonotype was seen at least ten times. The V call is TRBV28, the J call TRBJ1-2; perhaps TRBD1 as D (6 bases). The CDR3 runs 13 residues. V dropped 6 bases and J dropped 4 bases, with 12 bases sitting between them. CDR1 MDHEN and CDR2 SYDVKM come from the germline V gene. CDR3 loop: CASRQGLPYGYTF. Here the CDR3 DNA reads TGTGCCAGCAGACAGGGCCTGCCCTATGGCTACACCTTC.

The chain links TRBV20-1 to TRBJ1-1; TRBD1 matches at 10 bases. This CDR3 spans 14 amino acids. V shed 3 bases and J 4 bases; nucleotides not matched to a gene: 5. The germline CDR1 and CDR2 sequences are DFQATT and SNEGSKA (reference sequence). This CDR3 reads CSARTGGPRTEAFF. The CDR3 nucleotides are TGCAGTGCTAGGACAGGGGGCCCGCGCACTGAAGCTTTCTTT.

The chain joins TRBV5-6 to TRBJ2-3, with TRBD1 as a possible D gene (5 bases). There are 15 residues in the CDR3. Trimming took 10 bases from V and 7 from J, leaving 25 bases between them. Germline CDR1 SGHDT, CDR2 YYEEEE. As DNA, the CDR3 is TGTGCCTCCGCCACAGGCGAGTGGATAGGGAATACGCAGTATTTT. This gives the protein CASATGEWIGNTQYF. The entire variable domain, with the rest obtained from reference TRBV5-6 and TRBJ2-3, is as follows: DAGVTQSPTHLIKTRGQQVTLRCSPKSGHDTVSWYQQALGQGPQFIFQYYEEEERQRGNFPDRFSGHQFPNYSSELNVNALLLGDSALYLCASATGEWIGNTQYFGPGTRLTVL.

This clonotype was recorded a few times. CDR3 protein: CASSRGQISYNEQFF. In DNA form, the CDR3 reads TGTGCCAGCAGCCGGGGACAGATTTCCTACAATGAGCAGTTCTTC. This chain joins TRBV3-1 and TRBJ2-1; 7 bases align to TRBD1. The V segment lost 4 bases and the J segment 1 base; nucleotides outside the gene matches: 4. Germline CDR1 is LGHDT and CDR2 is YNNKEL (reference sequence). This CDR3 region has 15 residues.

The CDR3 protein is CASSWGHGSYEQYF. CDR3 sequence (DNA): TGTGCCAGCAGCTGGGGCCACGGAAGCTACGAGCAGTACTTC. This rearrangement joins TRBV5-6 to TRBJ2-7; tentative D call: TRBD1 (5 bases). The V end was cut by 3 bases, the J end by 3 bases, with 13 bases between. Germline assignment: CDR1 SGHDT and CDR2 YYEEEE. This CDR3 comprises 14 residues.

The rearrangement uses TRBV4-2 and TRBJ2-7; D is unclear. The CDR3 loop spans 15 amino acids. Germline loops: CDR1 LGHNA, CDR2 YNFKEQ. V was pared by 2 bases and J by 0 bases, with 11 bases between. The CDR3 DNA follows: TGTGCCAGCAGCCAAAGCCAAGGCCGCTCCTACGAGCAGTACTTC. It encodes CASSQSQGRSYEQYF.

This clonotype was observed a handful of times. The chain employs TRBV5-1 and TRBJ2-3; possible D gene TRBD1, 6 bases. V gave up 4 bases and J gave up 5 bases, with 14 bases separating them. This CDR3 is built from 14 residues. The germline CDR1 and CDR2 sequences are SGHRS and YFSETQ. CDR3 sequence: CASSGQQGKDTQYF. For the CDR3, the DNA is TGCGCCAGCAGCGGCCAACAGGGAAAAGATACGCAGTATTTT.